Listed here are 7 T cell receptor beta chains from one sample, sequenced in a study of tumor-infiltrating lymphocytes in primary liver carcinoma. Out of unsorted whole blood came the blood RNA, and germline DNA was extracted as well. The template, approximately 500 ng total RNA, yielded TCR beta cDNA made with a constant-region primer. For TCR beta, libraries were produced by three nested multiplex PCR rounds using slightly modified ARM-PCR. The first two PCR rounds used TRBV1-TRBV30 primers with a Cbeta primer, approximately 9 cycles each. TCRdb used MiXCR to reprocess the multiplex PCR reads, holding one entry per CDR3 protein. The sample has 320,000 or so distinct CDR3 sequences, 50% to 70% seen once; the top ten hold roughly 8.9%. The source material was peripheral blood. Receptor source: a man in his forties with primary liver carcinoma and hepatitis B virus infection.

As for this clonotype: An end of the junction differs from the germline gene, which may be a read error. The chain has TRBV5-4 and TRBJ1-2, with a weak D call TRBD1 (6 bases). CDR1 is SGHNT and CDR2 is YYREEE in the germline V gene (reference sequence). CDR3 length equals 14 residues. The CDR3: CACSRLGGGRGYTF. As DNA, the CDR3 is TGTGCCTGCAGCCGTCTAGGGGGTGGAAGAGGCTACACCTTC.

V is TRBV6-6 and J is TRBJ2-3, with 9 bases identical to TRBD2. There are 16 residues in the CDR3. CDR1 and CDR2 from the germline V gene are MNHNY and SVGAGI (reference sequence). The V segment lost 7 bases and the J segment 5 bases; nucleotides outside the gene matches: 13. For the CDR3, the DNA is TGTGCCAGCAAGGTTTTCGCGGGAGGGCCGAGAGATACGCAGTATTTT. Amino acid sequence: CASKVFAGGPRDTQYF.

J is TRBJ2-3 and V is TRBV24-1; weak D call: TRBD2 (6 bases). The CDR3 totals 15 residues. The V end lost 6 bases, the J end lost 0 bases, and 12 bases lay between the germline ends. Germline V CDR1 and CDR2: KGHDR, SFDVKD. This CDR3 reads CATSRTSGSTDTQYF. The DNA for the CDR3 is TGTGCCACCAGTCGCACGAGCGGGAGCACAGATACGCAGTATTTT.

Concerning this clonotype itself: A much larger clone differs from this one at a single base, so this may be a read error. The chain carries TRBV12-3 or TRBV12-4 and TRBJ1-5; D not resolved. The V end lost 1 base, the J end lost 2 bases, and 9 bases lay between the germline ends. This CDR3 is built from 15 residues. The CDR3 sequence is CASSLGELGNQPQHF. Written as DNA, the CDR3 is TGTGCCAGCAGTTTAGGAGAGTTAGGCAATCAGCCCCAGCATTTT.

On this clonotype: The CDR3 does not close with the conserved phenylalanine or tryptophan, likely indicating a read error. This chain joins TRBV5-6 and TRBJ1-2; D ambiguous. The CDR3 has 12 amino acids. Deletions cut 4 bases from V and 8 bases from J, with 12 bases between. Germline V lookup: CDR1 SGHDT, CDR2 YYEEEE. CDR3 bases: TGTGCCAGCAGCCTCTCGGGTCTCGGCTACACCTAC. This translates into CASSLSGLGYTY.

V and J are TRBV10-3 and TRBJ1-2, with D hard to call. Germline CDR1 and CDR2: ENHRY and SYGVKD. Trimming pared 6 bases from V and 3 bases from J, leaving 8 bases between. The CDR3 has 12 amino acids. CDR3 protein: CAISVTDYGYTF. The CDR3 DNA is TGTGCCATCAGCGTCACGGACTATGGCTACACCTTC.

The V gene is TRBV20-1, the J gene TRBJ1-3; D ambiguous. V lost 4 bases and J lost 0, with 10 bases in between. This CDR3 comprises 14 residues. Germline lookup yields CDR1 DFQATT and CDR2 SNEGSKA (reference sequence). The CDR3 region has the DNA TGCAGTGCTATGGTCGCCGACTCTGGAAACACCATATATTTT. It encodes CSAMVADSGNTIYF.